The 9 T cell receptor beta chains listed next were all sequenced from one sample in a study of OX40 agonist ivuxolimab in advanced cancers. Repertoires were generated with immunoSEQ multiplex PCR, while TCRdb's copy carries only in-frame clones and drops some. The table includes 80,000 to 95,000 clones, roughly nine tenths detected once. Sample: CD4+ or CD8+ T cells sorted from blood, taken in a trial of the OX40 agonist ivuxolimab. Receptor source: an adult with an advanced solid tumor such as melanoma, head and neck, liver or kidney cancer.

This sequence joins TRBV6-1 and TRBJ2-3, with no clear D. Trimming removed 4 bases from V and 1 base from J, with 15 bases in between. Germline lookup yields CDR1 MNHNS and CDR2 SASEGT. The CDR3 has 16 amino acids. The CDR3, as DNA: TGTGCCAGCAGTGTGGCGGTATATCTTGGCACAGATACGCAGTATTTT. The encoded protein is CASSVAVYLGTDTQYF.

The rearrangement uses TRBV10-3 and TRBJ1-5, with TRBD1 identical over 9 bases. The junction had 7 bases not matched to a gene; V was cut back by 6 bases and J by 10 bases. The CDR3 runs 13 residues. CDR1 is ENHRY, CDR2 SYGVKD, per germline. The CDR3 bases are TGTGCCATCAGCGGGACAGGGAACAAACCCCAGCATTTT. Translation gives CAISGTGNKPQHF.

The rearrangement links TRBV28 to TRBJ1-4; 8 bases fit TRBD1. The V gene end was trimmed by 3 bases and the J gene end by 7 bases; junction bases not matched to a gene: 7. Germline assignment: CDR1 MDHEN and CDR2 SYDVKM. The CDR3 is made up of 15 amino acids. The CDR3 is CASSFLGTGVEKLFF. The CDR3 DNA reads as TGTGCCAGCAGTTTCTTAGGGACAGGCGTTGAAAAACTGTTTTTT.

The CDR3 bases are TGTGCCTGGACAGAACTTTACGAGCAGTACTTC. Its translation: CAWTELYEQYF. The chain is built from TRBV30 and TRBJ2-7, with D unclear. Germline values: CDR1 GTSNPN, CDR2 SVGIG (reference sequence). The V and J ends lost 4 bases and 4 bases respectively, with 8 bases between them. This CDR3 contains 11 residues.

This sequence joins TRBV7-9 and TRBJ1-2, with a possible D match to TRBD1 (6 bases). Germline CDR1 and CDR2: SEHNR and FQNEAQ (reference sequence). V lost 0 bases and J 0 bases, leaving 11 bases between the germline ends. This CDR3 is built from 16 residues. The CDR3 region has the DNA TGTGCCAGCAGCTTAGCCGGGGGGCGAGCTAACTATGGCTACACCTTC. This encodes CASSLAGGRANYGYTF.

The chain uses TRBV5-1 and TRBJ2-7, with D uncertain. Germline CDR1 is SGHRS and CDR2 is YFSETQ. The CDR3 is 13 amino acids. V was trimmed by 0 bases and J by 3 bases, leaving 7 bases between them. CDR3 DNA: TGCGCCAGCAGCTTGGCAGCAAACTACGAGCAGTACTTC. Translation: CASSLAANYEQYF.

The chain is built from TRBV5-4 and TRBJ2-1, with D possibly matching TRBD1 (7 bases). This CDR3 contains 18 residues. Germline values: CDR1 SGHNT, CDR2 YYREEE (reference sequence). Deletions cut 4 bases from V and 0 bases from J, with 20 bases between. This CDR3 is CASSRRTSRGVSYNEQFF. CDR3 DNA sequence: TGTGCCAGCAGCCGGCGCACTTCCAGGGGGGTCTCCTACAATGAGCAGTTCTTC. The full variable domain, in which reference TRBV5-4 and TRBJ2-1 provide the parts outside the CDR3, is ETGVTQSPTHLIKTRGQQVTLRCSSQSGHNTVSWYQQALGQGPQFIFQYYREEENGRGNFPPRFSGLQFPNYSSELNVNALELDDSALYLCASSRRTSRGVSYNEQFFGPGTRLTVL.

The chain is built from TRBV2 and TRBJ1-4; 8 bases map to TRBD1. This CDR3 is 14 amino acids long. V was clipped by 6 bases and J by 7 bases; unmatched bases: 7. Germline V gene lookup returns CDR1 SNHLY and CDR2 FYNNEI. The CDR3 protein is CASRQGARSEKLFF. CDR3 nucleotide sequence: TGTGCCAGCAGGCAGGGGGCGCGATCTGAAAAACTGTTTTTT.

This chain uses TRBV5-1 with TRBJ2-6; possible D gene TRBD2, 7 bases. The CDR3 spans 18 residues. V lost 0 bases to trimming and J lost 1 base, with 14 bases between them. Germline loops: CDR1 SGHRS, CDR2 YFSETQ. This CDR3 is CASSLEGGGGSGANVLTF. In DNA form, the CDR3 reads TGCGCCAGCAGCTTGGAGGGCGGGGGCGGATCTGGGGCCAACGTCCTGACTTTC.